One sample yielded the 28 T cell receptor beta chains listed below, sequenced in a study of cytomegalovirus exposure and HLA in healthy donors. Vbeta (60) and Jbeta (13) primers were used in the PCR. Profiling relied on immunoSEQ multiplex PCR, and the TCRdb table lists in-frame clones only, not all of them. The sample yields 100,000 or so clones, about three quarters seen once. Sequencing was carried out using PBMCs. The receptor set was obtained from a woman between 40 and 50 years old in good health and CMV-seropositive.

The chain is built from TRBV7-2 and TRBJ2-7; D is uncertain. The V gene's germline CDR1 is SGHTA and CDR2 FQGNSA. V was pared by 0 bases and J by 6 bases, with 9 bases between. The length of the CDR3 is 13 residues. Written as DNA, the CDR3 is TGTGCCAGCAGCTTAGCTCCAGGTGGCGAGCAGTACTTC. As protein: CASSLAPGGEQYF.

With regard to this clone: Other DNA variants within this sample encode the same CDR3. This sequence joins TRBV27 and TRBJ1-4, with 10 bases identical to TRBD1. The CDR3 has 17 residues. The V gene's germline CDR1 is MNHEY and CDR2 SMNVEV (reference sequence). V lost 5 bases and J lost 2; bases outside the gene matches: 8. The CDR3 bases are TGTGCCAGCAGTCAGACAGGGGGCGGGCACACTAATGAAAAACTGTTTTTT. Its translation: CASSQTGGGHTNEKLFF.

This clone was counted between two and nine times. The V call is TRBV15, the J call TRBJ2-5; 14 nucleotides match TRBD2. The germline V gene encodes CDR1 LNHNV and CDR2 YYDKDF (reference sequence). V lost 2 bases to trimming and J lost 3 bases; unmatched junction nucleotides: 2. CDR3 length: 16 amino acids. CDR3: CATSRPGLAGEETQYF. CDR3 DNA: TGTGCCACCAGCAGACCGGGACTAGCGGGAGAAGAGACCCAGTACTTC.

The chain links TRBV27 to TRBJ2-3, with D possibly TRBD2 on 5 matching bases. V was cut by 4 bases and J by 6 bases, with 14 bases left in between. In germline, CDR1 is MNHEY, CDR2 SMNVEV (reference sequence). The CDR3 spans 14 residues. CDR3 DNA sequence: TGTGCCAGCAGTTCGACTAACCAAATTGATACGCAGTATTTT. As protein: CASSSTNQIDTQYF.

At least ten counts were recorded for this clone. This sequence joins TRBV27 and TRBJ1-1, with D perhaps matching TRBD1 (5 bases). Germline V CDR1 and CDR2: MNHEY, SMNVEV (reference sequence). The V end lost 3 bases, the J end lost 6 bases, and 11 bases lay between the germline ends. The length of the CDR3 is 13 residues. The CDR3 bases are TGTGCCAGCAGTTTCCGGGGGATCCCTGAAGCTTTCTTT. Translated, it gives CASSFRGIPEAFF.

The chain carries TRBV29-1 and TRBJ1-1; a possible D gene is TRBD1 (5 bases). Germline V CDR1 and CDR2: SQVTM, ANQGSEA. The CDR3 is made up of 13 amino acids. V lost 1 base and J 1 base, leaving 7 bases between the germline ends. The CDR3 DNA is TGCAGCGTTGAAGGGCAGGGGAACACTGAAGCTTTCTTT. This translates into CSVEGQGNTEAFF.

This clone was counted once. This chain connects TRBV19 to TRBJ1-2; 8 bases agree with TRBD1. Per germline, CDR1 LNHDA and CDR2 SQIVND (reference sequence). The CDR3 sequence is 15 residues long. V trimming: 0 bases; J trimming: 6 bases; junction bases outside the gene matches: 6. CDR3 region: CASSIDRAGQDGYTF. In DNA form, the CDR3 reads TGTGCCAGTAGTATAGATCGAGCGGGACAGGATGGCTACACCTTC.

The J gene is TRBJ1-1, the V gene TRBV2; D may be TRBD1 (5 bases). The length of the CDR3 is 14 residues. Trimming shortened V by 1 base and J by 8 bases, and 14 bases separated the two germline ends. The germline V gene encodes CDR1 SNHLY and CDR2 FYNNEI. CDR3 sequence: CASSEGGTGAEAFF. CDR3 DNA sequence: TGTGCCAGCAGTGAAGGTGGGACTGGGGCAGAAGCTTTCTTT.

The genes are TRBV27 and TRBJ2-5; tentatively, D is TRBD1 or TRBD2 (6 bases each). Near its end, the DNA agrees better with TRBJ2-7, so the J call may be wrong. Germline V gene sequence: CDR1 MNHEY, CDR2 SMNVEV (reference sequence). The CDR3 consists of 14 residues. For the CDR3, the DNA is TGTGCCACCAGGGGCCTCGGGGGTCCCTACGAGCAGTACTTC. Its translation is CATRGLGGPYEQYF.

This chain joins TRBV28 and TRBJ2-7; the match to TRBD1 covers 11 bases. Germline V lookup: CDR1 MDHEN, CDR2 SYDVKM. The V and J ends lost 11 bases and 4 bases, in that order; junction bases with no gene match: 16. This CDR3 comprises 16 residues. CDR3 residues: CAVGQGDLASLYEQYF. The CDR3 DNA reads TGTGCCGTGGGACAGGGGGATCTCGCTTCGTTATACGAGCAGTACTTC.

This clone was observed a few times. The rearrangement links TRBV5-5 to TRBJ1-1, with D perhaps matching TRBD1 (5 bases). CDR3 length: 14 amino acids. The germline CDR1 and CDR2 sequences are SGHKS and YYEKEE (reference sequence). V shed 0 bases and J shed 5 bases, with 11 bases lying between them. In DNA form, the CDR3 reads TGTGCCAGCAGCTTGGGATGGGAGGGGACTGAAGCTTTCTTT. Amino acid sequence: CASSLGWEGTEAFF. The full variable domain, in which reference TRBV5-5 and TRBJ1-1 provide the parts outside the CDR3, is DAGVTQSPTHLIKTRGQQVTLRCSPISGHKSVSWYQQVLGQGPQFIFQYYEKEERGRGNFPDRFSARQFPNYSSELNVNALLLGDSALYLCASSLGWEGTEAFFGQGTRLTVV.

This chain uses TRBV5-1 with TRBJ1-2; 7 nucleotides agree with TRBD1. The CDR3 loop spans 16 amino acids. Germline V gives CDR1 SGHRS, CDR2 YFSETQ. The trim removed 0 bases at V and 2 bases at J, leaving 7 bases unmatched. CDR3 in DNA: TGCGCCAGCAGCTTGGTCTTAGGGGGCGGAAACTATGGCTACACCTTC. Translation: CASSLVLGGGNYGYTF.

The chain joins TRBV11-1 to TRBJ2-2; D remains unclear. From germline, CDR1 is SGHAT and CDR2 FQDESV (reference sequence). The CDR3 has 14 amino acids. V dropped 8 bases and J dropped 2 bases, with 12 bases sitting between them. The CDR3: CASLLQANTGELFF. In nucleotides, the CDR3 is TGTGCCAGCCTACTCCAGGCTAACACCGGGGAGCTGTTTTTT.

This clone was observed a few times. This sequence joins TRBV28 and TRBJ1-2, with 9 bases fitting TRBD1. Per the germline V gene, CDR1 is MDHEN and CDR2 is SYDVKM. Trimming at V came to 4 bases and at J to 0 bases, leaving 9 bases not matched to a gene. This CDR3 region has 17 residues. CDR3 sequence: CASSSVGQGIANYGYTF. The DNA for the CDR3 is TGTGCCAGCAGTTCAGTGGGACAGGGTATAGCTAACTATGGCTACACCTTC.

The chain has TRBV25-1 and TRBJ1-4; the D gene is possibly TRBD1 (6 bases). CDR1 and CDR2 (germline): MGHDK, SYGVNS. V was trimmed by 5 bases and J by 3 bases, leaving 13 bases between them. The length of the CDR3 is 15 residues. The chain's CDR3 is CASSPTGQPNEKLFF. The CDR3 region has the DNA TGTGCCAGCAGTCCCACAGGGCAGCCTAATGAAAAACTGTTTTTT.

This clone was found once. V is TRBV7-3 and J is TRBJ2-3, with TRBD1 matching 9 bases. Germline CDR1 and CDR2: SGHTA and FQGTGA. V lost 2 bases, J lost 5 bases, and 8 bases stayed unmatched. The length of the CDR3 is 16 residues. CDR3 residues: CASSLAPGQGKDTQYF. The CDR3 DNA follows: TGTGCCAGCAGCTTAGCGCCGGGACAGGGTAAAGATACGCAGTATTTT.

The genes are TRBV9 and TRBJ2-7, with 12 bases identical to TRBD1. This CDR3 is built from 15 residues. Germline V gives CDR1 SGDLS, CDR2 YYNGEE. The junction had 7 bases not matched to a gene; V was cut back by 3 bases and J by 6 bases. In nucleotides, the CDR3 is TGTGCCAGCAGCGGCGTGGGACAGGGGGCAGGCGAGCAGTACTTC. This gives the protein CASSGVGQGAGEQYF.

This clone was recorded a few times. This chain links TRBV4-3 with TRBJ2-2; weak D call: TRBD1 (6 bases). Germline V gives CDR1 LGHNA, CDR2 YSLEER. Trimming cost V 4 bases and J 6 bases, with 9 bases left between them. The CDR3 consists of 13 residues. This chain's CDR3 is CASSPGVSGELFF. DNA of the CDR3: TGCGCCAGCAGCCCAGGGGTATCCGGGGAGCTGTTTTTT.

The V gene is TRBV6-1, the J gene TRBJ2-7; 9 bases match TRBD2. Germline V gene sequence: CDR1 MNHNS, CDR2 SASEGT. Trimming removed 1 base from V and 4 bases from J; junction bases left unmatched: 5. This CDR3 is built from 15 residues. The CDR3 protein is CASSEGTSDLYEQYF. For the CDR3, the DNA is TGTGCCAGCAGTGAAGGGACTAGCGATCTATACGAGCAGTACTTC.

The rearrangement joins TRBV28 to TRBJ2-7; TRBD1 is a possible D gene (5 bases). The germline gives CDR1 MDHEN, CDR2 SYDVKM. There are 14 residues in the CDR3. V lost 3 bases and J lost 4, with 13 bases in between. The CDR3 DNA reads TGTGCCAGCAGTTTTAAGGACACGACGTACGAGCAGTACTTC. Its protein product is CASSFKDTTYEQYF.

CDR3 loop: CASSNFLGVGTEAFF. CDR3 bases: TGTGCCAGCAGTAACTTTTTAGGGGTCGGCACTGAAGCTTTCTTT. The genes are TRBV2 and TRBJ1-1; a weak D match, TRBD1 (5 bases). The CDR3 is made up of 15 amino acids. Germline CDR1 SNHLY, CDR2 FYNNEI. Deletions cut 5 bases from V and 4 bases from J, with 17 bases between.

This clone was detected only once. The CDR3 reads CASSLSSAGVEQYF. CDR3 nucleotides: TGTGCCAGCAGTTTATCGAGCGCAGGGGTCGAGCAGTACTTC. The chain uses TRBV27 and TRBJ2-7; D might be TRBD1 (6 bases). Trimming took 0 bases from V and 6 from J, leaving 12 bases between them. Germline V gene lookup returns CDR1 MNHEY and CDR2 SMNVEV (reference sequence). The CDR3 is 14 residues long.

Concerning this clone: One end of the junction is discordant with germline, which a read error may explain. V is TRBV7-9 and J is TRBJ2-3; TRBD2 matches 10 bases. This CDR3 contains 15 residues. CDR1 and CDR2 (germline): SEHNR, FQNEAQ (reference sequence). The CDR3 DNA sequence: TGTTCCAGCTTCCTAGCGGGAGTTGGAACAGATACGCAGTATTTT. Translation gives CSSFLAGVGTDTQYF.

The chain employs TRBV27 and TRBJ2-1, with 10 bases aligning to TRBD2. Germline CDR1 is MNHEY and CDR2 is SMNVEV (reference sequence). J gave up 6 bases and V 7 bases, and 6 bases lay outside the gene matches. This CDR3 is built from 14 residues. CDR3 sequence (DNA): TGTGCCAGCAAAGGGACTAGCGCACGCAATGAGCAGTTCTTC. This sequence encodes CASKGTSARNEQFF.

The V gene is TRBV18, the J gene TRBJ2-3, with 10 bases fitting TRBD2. The CDR3 contains 16 residues. J lost 5 bases, V lost 6 bases, and 11 bases had no gene match. CDR1 KGHSH and CDR2 LQKENI come from the germline V gene. CDR3 protein: CASSTGASGRGDTQYF. Here the CDR3 DNA reads TGTGCCAGCTCGACGGGGGCTAGCGGGAGAGGAGATACGCAGTATTTT.

Comments on this clone: This specimen includes other DNA sequences encoding the same CDR3. The chain is built from TRBV7-8 and TRBJ2-7; TRBD1 is a possible D gene (5 bases). This CDR3 has 13 amino acids. V was pared by 2 bases and J by 4 bases, with 9 bases between. Germline CDR1 reads SGHVS; CDR2 reads FQNEAQ. In DNA form, the CDR3 reads TGTGCCAGCAGCTTATGGGCAGGGTACGAGCAGTACTTC. Translated: CASSLWAGYEQYF.

This clone has only a few counts. This chain links TRBV6-4 with TRBJ2-1, with D hard to call. The CDR3 has 16 residues. Germline V lookup: CDR1 MRHNA, CDR2 SNTAGT. V dropped 0 bases and J dropped 2 bases, with 11 bases sitting between them. The CDR3 reads CASSDSSRLTYNEQFF. The CDR3 bases are TGTGCCAGCAGTGACTCGAGCAGGTTAACCTACAATGAGCAGTTCTTC.

The chain combines TRBV28 with TRBJ2-1; 10 bases are shared with TRBD1. J lost 8 bases, V lost 2 bases, and 12 bases had no gene match. The CDR3 is made up of 17 amino acids. The germline gives CDR1 MDHEN, CDR2 SYDVKM. The CDR3 nucleotides read TGTGCCAGCAGTTTAGGAACCGGGACAGGGGTCCTGGATGAGCAGTTCTTC. Its protein product is CASSLGTGTGVLDEQFF.